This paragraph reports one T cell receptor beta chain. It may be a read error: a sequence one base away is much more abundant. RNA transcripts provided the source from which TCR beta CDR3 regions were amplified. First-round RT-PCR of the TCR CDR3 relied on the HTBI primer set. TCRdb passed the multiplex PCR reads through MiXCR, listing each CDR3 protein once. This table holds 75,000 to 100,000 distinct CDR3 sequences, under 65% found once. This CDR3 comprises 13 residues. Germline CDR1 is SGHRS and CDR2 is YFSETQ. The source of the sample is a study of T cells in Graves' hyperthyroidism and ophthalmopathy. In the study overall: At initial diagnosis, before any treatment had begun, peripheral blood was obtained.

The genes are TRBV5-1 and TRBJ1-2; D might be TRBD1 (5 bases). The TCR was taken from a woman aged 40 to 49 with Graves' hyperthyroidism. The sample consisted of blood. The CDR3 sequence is CASRSWDHYGYAF. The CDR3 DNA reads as TGCGCCAGCAGGTCCTGGGACCACTATGGCTACGCCTTC.